This T cell receptor beta chain was sequenced during a study of T-cell memory formation after mild COVID-19 (dated by TCRdb to about 2021). In terms of the full investigation: TCR sequence clusters from the two donors were found to be largely donor specific. T-cell clones expanding and contracting after mild COVID-19 in two donors were tracked by longitudinal TCRalpha and TCRbeta repertoire sequencing. The cohort comprised two young, previously healthy adult volunteers, one female and one male. Findings and caveats that apply to the study as a whole: The study covered only a couple of mild cases, and larger cohorts including severe cases with pre-infection samples were considered necessary. The detection of some responding clones in pre-infection memory suggests that pre-existing cross-reactive memory T cells joined the SARS-CoV-2 response. The second-wave clones that peaked on day 37 were not confirmed to be SARS-CoV-2 specific. Contracting CD4+ clones were found mainly in CM and EM memory subsets, while CD8+ clones were enriched in EMRA. From day 15 to 85, contracting clones showed balanced CD4/CD8 phenotypes, whereas a second wave of clones that expanded from day 15 to 37 leaned towards CD4+.

PBMCs were isolated by Ficoll-Paque density gradient centrifugation. TCRdb records Illumina NovaSeq 6000 as the sequencer. TCRalpha and TCRbeta cDNA libraries were constructed by 5'RACE with constant-segment primers, with sample barcodes and unique molecular identifiers being introduced. RNA was extracted from every sample with Trizol reagent. Library amplification was performed in two PCR steps, and a second sample barcode and Illumina TruSeq adapters were introduced in the second step. Sequencing of the libraries was done on an Illumina NovaSeq, producing 2 x 150 bp paired-end reads. As for the original processing: The reads were demultiplexed and collapsed into UMI-guided consensus sequences using migec v1.2.7. With mixcr v2.1.11, UMI consensuses were aligned to TRA and TRB V and J templates and assembled into clonotypes. Clonotypes were classified as expanded or contracted when called significant by both edgeR and NoisET, with noise models trained on biological replicates. For edgeR calls, the thresholds were a false discovery rate-adjusted p below 0.01 and a log2 fold-change of 1. PCA with hierarchical clustering of max-normalized trajectories of the 1000 most abundant clonotypes was used as exploratory dynamics analysis. Each responding clone was given a CD4 or CD8 phenotype based on the CD4+ and CD8+ repertoires, which had been sequenced separately. TCRdb passed the public sequencing reads through fastp at Q25 and MiXCR, retaining productive beta sequences. Here each entry gathers all rows of one CDR3 protein and keeps the most common genes and DNA. The V and J calls and clone size are TCRdb's, not the authors'. The sample has around 110,000 distinct CDR3 sequences on record, 15% to 20% of them singletons. The ten most abundant clones make up 28% of the sample.

Details on this clonotype: Its antigen remains unidentified. No much larger clone exists at a distance of one base, and base qualities are not known.

V and J are truncated by 0 bases and 0 bases respectively, leaving an intervening sequence of 10 bases. For CDR1 and CDR2, the germline V gene lists SGHRS and YFSETQ. The CDR3, from cysteine to phenylalanine, totals 16 residues. Just the 48-base CDR3 DNA is kept, in frame starting at base 1. Material for sequencing was PBMCs or a T cell subset sorted from them (not recorded which). The chain couples TRBV5-1 to TRBJ2-1; the D gene identity is not certain. The clonotype originates from an adult woman who had mild COVID-19 (a few samples of this study predate the infection). The sample titles of this study are shuffled in the database, so cell type and time point are left out; the donor was told from shared clones. The DNA reads TGCGCCAGCAGCTTGGCCGAGGCCTACTCCTACAATGAGCAGTTCTTC. It translates to CASSLAEAYSYNEQFF.